This entry concerns a single T cell receptor beta chain. Antigen unknown. This sample is drawn from a study of cytomegalovirus exposure and HLA in healthy donors. The study's findings and limits: Cytomegalovirus association was assigned to around 150 TCR beta chains.

Generated by immunoSEQ multiplex PCR, the TCRdb table keeps only in-frame clones and is missing some. The data hold about 58,000 clones, with under 95% observed a single time. The specimen was PBMCs. This receptor was identified in a man younger than 30 in good health and CMV-seronegative.

The DNA for the CDR3 is TGTGCCAGCATCCTCAGCGGGGTCGACGGCGGAAAACTGTTTTTT. This translates into CASILSGVDGGKLFF. V gene TRBV6-5 combines with J gene TRBJ1-4; D is unclear. The V gene's germline CDR1 is MNHEY and CDR2 SVGAGI. The V and J ends lost 7 bases and 10 bases respectively, with 22 bases between them. The CDR3 contains 15 residues.